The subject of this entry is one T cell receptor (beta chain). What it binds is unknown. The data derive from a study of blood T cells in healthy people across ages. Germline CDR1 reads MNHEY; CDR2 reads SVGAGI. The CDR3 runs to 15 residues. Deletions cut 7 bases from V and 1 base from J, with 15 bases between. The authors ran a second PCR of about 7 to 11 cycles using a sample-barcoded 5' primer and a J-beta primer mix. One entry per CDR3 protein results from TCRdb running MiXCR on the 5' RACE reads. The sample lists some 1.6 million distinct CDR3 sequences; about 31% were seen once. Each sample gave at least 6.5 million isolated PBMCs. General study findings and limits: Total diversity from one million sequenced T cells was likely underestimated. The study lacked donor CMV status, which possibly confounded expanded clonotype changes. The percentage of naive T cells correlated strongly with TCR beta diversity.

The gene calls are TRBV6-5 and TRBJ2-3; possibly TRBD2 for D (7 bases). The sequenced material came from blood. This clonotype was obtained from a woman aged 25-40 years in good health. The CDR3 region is CASTSPGGRTDTQYF. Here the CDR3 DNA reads TGTGCCAGCACCTCCCCGGGGGGCCGCACAGATACGCAGTATTTT.